The TCR beta chain under discussion was sequenced for a study of cytomegalovirus exposure and HLA in healthy donors. Points from the study as a whole: A later analysis linked a missense DCLRE1C variant to TCR beta V- and J-gene trimming. Most of the CMV-associated TCR beta chains (in a later analysis) appeared to be HLA-restricted. The records held CMV serostatus as the only immune exposure information.

There are 15 residues in the CDR3. V lost 2 bases to trimming and J lost 1 base; unmatched junction nucleotides: 5. Per the germline V gene, CDR1 is GTSNPN and CDR2 is SVGIG (reference sequence). It was with 60 Vbeta and 13 Jbeta primers that the PCR ran. Profiled with immunoSEQ multiplex PCR; TCRdb holds only in-frame clones, not every one. The sample lists more than 150,000 clones, 75% to 80% occurring once. Details on this clone: Its antigen is unidentified.

The specimen was PBMCs. The TCR comes from a man over 45 in good health and CMV-seropositive. V and J are TRBV30 and TRBJ2-1; TRBD1 aligns across 7 bases. The CDR3 DNA follows: TGTGCCTGGAGTTACGCAGGGGGATCCTACAATGAGCAGTTCTTC. Protein sequence: CAWSYAGGSYNEQFF.